The 25 T cell receptor beta chains listed next were all sequenced from one sample in a study of T cell clones after liver transplantation. TCRdb's table, derived via immunoSEQ multiplex PCR, lists solely in-frame clones and lacks some. The repertoire includes tens of thousands of clones, around four fifths of them detected once, and roughly 2.8% sits in the top ten. The sequencing used CD4+ T cells from blood, collected at the 22-month timepoint. All receptors come from a human patient who received a liver transplant. The graft donor may account for some of the T cells.

The rearrangement uses TRBV28 and TRBJ2-1, with TRBD2 matching 7 bases. V was pared by 2 bases and J by 15 bases, with 7 bases of the junction left unmatched. The CDR3 runs to 12 residues. Germline-derived CDR1 and CDR2 are MDHEN and SYDVKM. In nucleotides, the CDR3 is TGTGCCAGCAGTTTACGGACTAGGGAGACGTTCTTC. Protein: CASSLRTRETFF.

The chain is built from TRBV2 and TRBJ1-5; D ambiguous. This CDR3 comprises 15 residues. Germline CDR1 reads SNHLY; CDR2 reads FYNNEI. The V and J ends lost 0 bases and 3 bases respectively, with 9 bases between them. CDR3 DNA: TGTGCCAGCAGTGAAGCGCAGGTCCCCAATCAGCCCCAGCATTTT. It is translated as CASSEAQVPNQPQHF.

The V and J genes are TRBV1 and TRBJ2-7. TRBV1 is a pseudogene segment. The CDR3 has 14 residues. For the CDR3, the DNA is TGCACCAGCAGCTCCCCCGAAATATCCTACGAGCAGTACTTC. Its translation is CTSSSPEISYEQYF.

This chain links TRBV19 with TRBJ2-2; D is perhaps TRBD2 (6 bases). The V and J ends lost 6 bases and 1 base respectively, with 21 bases between them. Germline CDR1 reads LNHDA; CDR2 reads SQIVND (reference sequence). This CDR3 spans 18 amino acids. The CDR3 spells CASSPLVGGSGNTGELFF. For the CDR3, the DNA is TGTGCCAGTAGCCCGCTTGTTGGGGGGAGTGGGAACACCGGGGAGCTGTTTTTT.

This chain joins TRBV25-1 and TRBJ2-5; perhaps TRBD2 as D (6 bases). The ends were cut back, 4 bases at V and 1 base at J, with 10 bases in the middle. CDR1 MGHDK and CDR2 SYGVNS come from the germline V gene. This CDR3 has 14 amino acids. The CDR3 is CASSGGTFQETQYF. CDR3 nucleotides: TGTGCCAGCAGTGGAGGGACTTTCCAAGAGACCCAGTACTTC. Full variable domain (rest looked up from reference TRBV25-1 and TRBJ2-5): EADIYQTPRYLVIGTGKKITLECSQTMGHDKMYWYQQDPGMELHLIHYSYGVNSTEKGDLSSESTVSRIRTEHFPLTLESARPSHTSQYLCASSGGTFQETQYFGPGTRLLVL.

The chain uses TRBV27 and TRBJ2-7; the match to TRBD2 covers 7 bases. The CDR3 extends over 12 amino acids. The J segment lost 4 bases and the V segment lost 9 bases, leaving 6 bases of the junction unmatched. Germline CDR1 MNHEY, CDR2 SMNVEV (reference sequence). CDR3 bases: TGTGCCAGTTGGGGAGGGTTGTACGAGCAGTACTTC. It specifies CASWGGLYEQYF.

This chain joins TRBV6-6 and TRBJ2-2; D unclear. V dropped 0 bases and J dropped 3 bases, with 11 bases sitting between them. Germline assignment: CDR1 MNHNY and CDR2 SVGAGI (reference sequence). The CDR3 is 16 residues long. CDR3 sequence (DNA): TGTGCCAGCAGTTACTCTGCCAGCGATCACACCGGGGAGCTGTTTTTT. Translation: CASSYSASDHTGELFF.

This chain connects TRBV27 to TRBJ2-3; D not resolved. V lost 3 bases, J lost 0 bases, and 7 bases lay in between. This CDR3 spans 14 amino acids. CDR1 and CDR2 (germline): MNHEY, SMNVEV (reference sequence). The CDR3 here is CASSLLLSTDTQYF. The CDR3 bases are TGTGCCAGCAGTTTGCTGTTAAGCACAGATACGCAGTATTTT.

The chain is built from TRBV7-9 and TRBJ1-2, with D hard to call. The CDR3 sequence is 13 residues long. CDR1 SEHNR and CDR2 FQNEAQ come from the germline V gene (reference sequence). The germline V and J ends were trimmed by 1 base and 8 bases, with 11 bases remaining between them. The CDR3 is CASSLVGRGGYTF. In DNA, the CDR3 is TGTGCCAGCAGCTTAGTTGGCCGCGGCGGCTACACCTTC.

V gene TRBV7-9 combines with J gene TRBJ1-2; perhaps TRBD1 as D (5 bases). This CDR3 has 15 amino acids. Per the germline V gene, CDR1 is SEHNR and CDR2 is FQNEAQ (reference sequence). V lost 3 bases and J lost 8, with 19 bases in between. This chain's CDR3 is CASSFGTDRPKGYTF. In DNA form, the CDR3 reads TGTGCCAGCAGCTTCGGCACCGACAGACCTAAGGGCTACACCTTC.

V usage is TRBV5-1 and J usage is TRBJ2-2; D perhaps matches TRBD2 (5 bases). V dropped 7 bases and J dropped 1 base, with 17 bases sitting between them. The germline gives CDR1 SGHRS, CDR2 YFSETQ. The CDR3 totals 16 residues. CDR3 protein: CASSGRVAGNTGELFF. The CDR3, as DNA: TGCGCCAGCTCCGGGCGGGTGGCAGGGAACACCGGGGAGCTGTTTTTT.

The V and J genes are TRBV5-6 and TRBJ1-1; weak D call: TRBD1 (6 bases). CDR3 length: 15 residues. Germline assignment: CDR1 SGHDT and CDR2 YYEEEE. V was cut by 0 bases and J by 6 bases, with 15 bases left in between. The CDR3 region is CASSLDLGGIAEAFF. CDR3 nucleotide sequence: TGTGCCAGCAGCTTGGATCTCGGGGGCATCGCTGAAGCTTTCTTT.

The rearrangement joins TRBV7-3 to TRBJ2-1; 11 nucleotides match TRBD2. Germline CDR1 SGHTA, CDR2 FQGTGA. With 4 bases clipped from V and 9 bases from J, the junction kept 11 bases outside the gene matches. The CDR3 spans 16 residues. The CDR3 coding sequence is TGTGCCAGCAGCTCCCTAGCGGGGGGCTCTGTTGTTGAGCAGTTCTTC. Protein product: CASSSLAGGSVVEQFF.

This rearrangement joins TRBV5-1 to TRBJ2-3, with 10 bases matching TRBD2. This CDR3 comprises 17 residues. Germline V lookup: CDR1 SGHRS, CDR2 YFSETQ. With 0 bases clipped from V and 6 bases from J, the junction kept 10 bases outside the gene matches. CDR3 coding DNA: TGCGCCAGCAGCTTGGCCTCCCTAGCGGGGGCCCCGGATACGCAGTATTTT. It specifies CASSLASLAGAPDTQYF.

In nucleotides, the CDR3 is TGTGCCAGCAGCTTAGCGGAAAATCAGCCCCAGCATTTT. This gives the protein CASSLAENQPQHF. This chain links TRBV7-6 with TRBJ1-5, with no clear D. The CDR3 is 13 amino acids. V was shortened by 0 bases and J by 4 bases, with 4 bases between the two germline ends. Germline V gene data show CDR1 as SGHVS and CDR2 as FNYEAQ.

In its sample, this clone was seen once. The chain carries TRBV4-2 and TRBJ2-1; 11 nucleotides align to TRBD2. The germline CDR1 and CDR2 sequences are LGHNA and YNFKEQ. The trim removed 6 bases at V and 4 bases at J, leaving 5 bases unmatched. The CDR3 has 15 residues. DNA for the CDR3: TGTGCCAGCAGGGGGGGGACTAGCGGTTACAATGAGCAGTTCTTC. Translated: CASRGGTSGYNEQFF.

This chain connects TRBV27 to TRBJ1-6, with D hard to call. The V gene's germline CDR1 is MNHEY and CDR2 SMNVEV (reference sequence). The CDR3 runs to 13 residues. The V and J ends lost 2 bases and 7 bases respectively, with 6 bases between them. CDR3 region: CASSLNHNSPLHF. The CDR3 DNA reads as TGTGCCAGCAGTTTAAATCACAATTCACCCCTCCACTTT.

V gene TRBV2 combines with J gene TRBJ1-2; D is ambiguous. Germline values: CDR1 SNHLY, CDR2 FYNNEI. With 7 bases removed from V and 3 bases from J, the gap between germline ends came to 12 bases. The CDR3 extends over 13 amino acids. CDR3 nucleotides: TGTGCCAGCAAGGAGAACGCGGACTATGGCTACACCTTC. The encoded protein is CASKENADYGYTF.

This clone was seen only once. The CDR3 region has the DNA TGCGCCAGCAGCTTCGGCAGGGCTGAGGGGAACACTGAAGCTTTCTTT. Its translation is CASSFGRAEGNTEAFF. This chain connects TRBV5-1 to TRBJ1-1; TRBD1 might be the D (5 bases). The CDR3 has 16 residues. V dropped 2 bases and J dropped 1 base, with 15 bases sitting between them. The germline V gene encodes CDR1 SGHRS and CDR2 YFSETQ.

V and J are TRBV5-4 and TRBJ2-1, with a tentative D call TRBD1 (5 bases). The length of the CDR3 is 15 residues. Trimming removed 9 bases at V and 2 bases at J, with 18 bases between. Germline V gene sequence: CDR1 SGHNT, CDR2 YYREEE (reference sequence). CDR3 in amino acids: CATKSSGYTYNEQFF. The CDR3 nucleotides read TGTGCCACCAAATCGTCAGGGTACACCTACAATGAGCAGTTCTTC.

The chain recombines TRBV7-3 with TRBJ2-5; the D gene is possibly TRBD1 (7 bases). Trimming stripped 2 bases from V and 2 bases from J, with 21 bases between. CDR1 SGHTA and CDR2 FQGTGA come from the germline V gene. The CDR3 consists of 18 residues. CDR3: CASSLQGGPPGTQETQYF. The DNA of the CDR3 is TGTGCCAGCAGCTTACAGGGGGGACCGCCAGGGACGCAAGAGACCCAGTACTTC.

V and J are TRBV5-1 and TRBJ2-5; D remains unclear. The ends were cut back, 4 bases at V and 4 bases at J, with 5 bases in the middle. Germline V gene lookup returns CDR1 SGHRS and CDR2 YFSETQ. The CDR3 contains 11 residues. CDR3 bases: TGCGCCAGCAGCAACTTAGAGACCCAGTACTTC. This gives the protein CASSNLETQYF.

The chain recombines TRBV18 with TRBJ2-3, with 13 bases matching TRBD2. The CDR3 runs to 15 residues. Germline CDR1 KGHSH, CDR2 LQKENI. V trimming: 4 bases; J trimming: 8 bases; junction bases outside the gene matches: 6. The CDR3 DNA follows: TGTGCCAGCTCACTCACTAGCGGGGGGGCCCTTACGCAGTATTTT. Residues: CASSLTSGGALTQYF.

The rearrangement joins TRBV19 to TRBJ1-3, with a tentative D call TRBD1 (6 bases). The CDR3 contains 15 residues. V lost 6 bases and J lost 4, with 16 bases in between. In germline, CDR1 is LNHDA, CDR2 SQIVND (reference sequence). Written as DNA, the CDR3 is TGTGCCAGTAGCCGAAACAGGGAGCCCGGAAACACCATATATTTT. It encodes CASSRNREPGNTIYF. The variable domain in full, completed from reference TRBV19 and TRBJ1-3, reads DGGITQSPKYLFRKEGQNVTLSCEQNLNHDAMYWYRQDPGQGLRLIYYSQIVNDFQKGDIAEGYSVSREKKESFPLTVTSAQKNPTAFYLCASSRNREPGNTIYFGEGSWLTVV.

This clone was seen just once. This chain links TRBV10-3 with TRBJ2-3; a weak D match, TRBD2 (5 bases). There are 15 residues in the CDR3. CDR1 ENHRY and CDR2 SYGVKD come from the germline V gene. Trimming stripped 3 bases from V and 0 bases from J, with 10 bases between. CDR3 amino acids: CAISDPGSSTDTQYF. In DNA, the CDR3 is TGTGCCATCAGTGACCCGGGGTCTAGCACAGATACGCAGTATTTT.